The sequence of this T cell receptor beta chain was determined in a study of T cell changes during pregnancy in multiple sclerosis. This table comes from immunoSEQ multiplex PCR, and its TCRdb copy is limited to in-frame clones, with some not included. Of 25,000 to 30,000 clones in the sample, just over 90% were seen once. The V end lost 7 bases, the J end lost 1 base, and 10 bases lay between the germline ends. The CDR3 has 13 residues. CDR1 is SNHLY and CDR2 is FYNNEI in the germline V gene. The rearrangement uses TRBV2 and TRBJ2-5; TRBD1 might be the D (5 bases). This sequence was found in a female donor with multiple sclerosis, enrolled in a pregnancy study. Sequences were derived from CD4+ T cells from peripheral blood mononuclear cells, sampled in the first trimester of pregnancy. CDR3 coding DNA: TGTGCCAGCACCATGACAGTCCAAGAGACCCAGTACTTC. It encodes CASTMTVQETQYF.